The present T cell receptor beta chain was sequenced within a study of CD8+ T cells in alopecia areata (dated by TCRdb to between 2017 and 2018). Describing the broader study: To study T cell clonal expansion in alopecia areata, the researchers applied high-throughput TCRbeta sequencing to both the C3H/HeJ mouse model and human patients. Human TCRbeta sequencing covered scalp tissue and sorted CD4+ and CD8+ peripheral blood T cells from patchy and totalis/universalis alopecia areata patients and healthy controls. Scalp clonality was compared across normal scalp (n=4), patchy alopecia areata scalp (n=8), and alopecia totalis/universalis scalp (n=8). RNA was extracted with the PAXgene miRNA kit for fixed scalp, the miRNeasy kit for PBMCs, and the RNeasy kit for mouse skin. immunoSEQ multiplex PCR using 35 Vbeta forward primers and 13 Jbeta reverse primers was used to amplify TCRbeta CDR3 regions.

PBMCs were separated by density centrifugation and stained for CD3, CD4 and CD8, after which CD4+ and CD8+ T cells were sorted on a FACSAria. Scalp biopsies and blood samples were obtained from unaffected controls. From cysteine to phenylalanine, the CDR3 is 18 amino acids long. Left in the record is the CDR3 DNA by itself, 54 bases read in frame from the first base. Libraries came from the immunoSEQ multiplex PCR assay. RNA was extracted from all samples and reverse transcribed into cDNA, which served as template for TCR sequencing. SuperScript III was used to make first-strand cDNA, primed with a 2:1 mix of oligo-dT and random hexamers. Amplification bias was assessed with a synthetic immune receptor repertoire, and residual bias was removed computationally. In the paper's pipeline: Raw reads were preprocessed to remove errors, and CDR3 was defined by IMGT conventions from the conserved cysteine to phenylalanine. To get clonality, Shannon entropy was normalized by log2 of the number of productive unique TCRs and the result was subtracted from 1. Whether scalp clones were CD4 or CD8 was inferred by matching scalp TCRbeta sequences against CD4 and CD8 repertoires sorted from blood. This is the immuneACCESS table as TCRdb keeps it, with only in-frame sequences that have V and J called. A part of the clones is gone; compared with another copy, unresolved V genes explain less than half, and the rest is unexplained. The V and J calls and clone size were taken over from that table, and D and trimming were inferred from the DNA. The sample table contains about 200,000 clones; only one count was recorded for just over 55% of them. The leading ten clones occupy around 5% of the sample.

Note on this clone: Its specific antigen is unknown. At one boundary the junction diverges from the germline segment, which might be a read error.

What the research found in general, with its limitations: Shared TCR sequences between patients were less evident than in mice, which may be partly attributable to HLA diversity in the patient population. Compared with normal scalp, lesional scalp had higher clonality and more expanded CD8+ clones, particularly in alopecia totalis/universalis, a pattern that suggests antigenic drive. Unlike mouse skin, which is dominated by gammadelta T cells, normal human skin has resident alphabeta T cells that are also sequenced, and this complicates analysis of the scalp TCR repertoire.

The sequence came from a human donor in good health. Sequencing was carried out using CD8+ T cells sorted from blood. The chain was built from TRBV23-1 and TRBJ1-2; the junction holds 7 bases that match TRBD1. TRBV23-1 is classed as an ORF, of uncertain function. The base sequence is TGCGCCAGCAGTACCCTAACAAGGACAGGTTCCACTAATTATGGCTACACCTTC. This yields the protein CASSTLTRTGSTNYGYTF.